This T cell receptor (beta chain) stems from a study of cytomegalovirus exposure and HLA in healthy donors (TCRdb year 2017). In terms of the full investigation: An earlier analysis of 587 of the donors reported around 280 Gb of sequence data and 117 million unique TCR beta sequences obtained from approximately 180 million T cells. A separate validation cohort of roughly 130 different subjects was used in addition to the roughly 700-subject first cohort. Among about 410 genotyped donors of the cohort, an average of around 240,000 unique TCR beta nucleotide sequences was sequenced per donor, of which roughly 17% were non-productive. The study was designed to test whether signatures of past pathogen exposure could be identified by cataloging public T cell receptors. The genetic ancestry cluster associated with self-reported Caucasian donors included around four fifths of the roughly 410 genotyped donors. Because of strong linkage in the cohort, roughly 5 DR-DQ haplotypes were treated as single units for association and clustering. Donor age, sex, ethnicity and CMV serostatus were compiled alongside the repertoire data. All discovery cohort repertoires had been generated using a single sequencing platform. Typing coverage varied by locus: roughly 620-640 donors for A, B, C, DRB1 and DQB1; 522 for DQA1; about 570 for DPA1; 450 to 480 for DPB1. HLA typing included class I and class II loci at four-digit resolution. The later analysis used no new phenotypic data to find candidate immune exposures, relying instead on TCR beta sequences and their occurrence across donors. A later genetic analysis took genome-wide SNP genotypes for about 65% of the roughly 670 donors and used that subset as a discovery cohort. An early release that covered fewer than 800 HLA-typed donors contained about 290 gigabases of sequencing data and 65 million to 100 million unique TCR sequences. High-throughput TCR immunosequencing, statistical association of individual TCRs with disease status, and machine learning were combined to predict cytomegalovirus infection status. A later analysis re-analyzed previously published TCR beta repertoires from several hundred donors and added high-resolution HLA genotyping to study TCR occurrence patterns. To decide whether each TCR beta V gene segment behaved as functional or pseudogenic, an earlier analysis of some 540 of the donors relied on high-throughput TCR beta sequencing. The study used immunosequencing to profile the T cell repertoires of approximately 650 subjects and linked those repertoires to cytomegalovirus serostatus. Paper-wide results and their limitations: Specific HLA alleles were associated with roughly 17,000 TCR beta sequences at a false discovery rate of 0.05 in a later analysis. This cohort had only TCR beta chains sequenced, and the lack of alpha or paired-chain data limited which features could be detected. In a later analysis, TCR association rates were found to vary across HLA loci, with the most associated TCRs seen for DRB1 alleles and the fewest for HLA-C alleles. Sequencing depth was assumed to be roughly uniform across donors in the presence/absence analyses, though that assumption may not hold. The sequencing pipeline was judged likely to have produced a cluster of highly shared sequence variants as a technical artifact. The authors suggested that the approach could potentially be generalized to other disease states and immunological phenotypes. The classifier was reported to diagnose cytomegalovirus status with high specificity and sensitivity in both the original and validation cohorts. Compared with equally common non-associated chains, HLA-associated TCR beta chains in a later analysis were more clonally expanded and had lower generation probabilities. Most TCR sequences were observed very rarely across donors, whereas some public TCRs were present in many individuals. A further reported finding was that TCR beta sequences accurately predicted the HLA-A and HLA-B alleles for most subjects in the first cohort. V-gene and J-gene trimming of TCR beta chains was associated with a missense DCLRE1C variant in a later genetic analysis, and the association was replicated in an independent cohort. According to a later analysis, most CMV-associated TCR beta chains appeared to be HLA-restricted, and the HLA associations seemed to be driven largely by CMV exposure. A few of the identified cytomegalovirus-associated TCR beta chains were confirmed in vitro to be specific for cytomegalovirus antigens. Because some donors lacked HLA typing at each locus, the association tests relied only on the typed subset. In an earlier analysis of some 640 of the donors, most TCR beta V segments were observed in productive rearrangements about 87% or about 30% of the time, broadly matching IMGT annotations. In the study, about 150 TCR beta chains were listed as associated with cytomegalovirus. In a later analysis, several top co-occurrence clusters were reported to appear linked to parvovirus B19, influenza, CMV and Epstein-Barr virus. Because counts were too low, 15 or so rarely observed V segments, including chromosome 9 orphons, were excluded from the earlier analysis of 587 of the donors. When HLA alleles, especially DR and DQ, strongly co-occurred, attributing TCR associations to individual alleles was difficult. The 87-base-pair reads could not distinguish some IMGT-functional V segments, including TRBV6-2 and TRBV6-3, so those segments were excluded. Correlated functional status among segregating V segments might reflect linkage disequilibrium, but an unknown experimental factor could not be ruled out. The only immune exposure information available for the cohort was CMV serostatus. Compared with the approximately 700-donor mean, donors in an Asian-associated ancestry cluster had fewer N-insertions in productive TCRs, according to a later genetic analysis.

In the case of this clone: This receptor's antigen is unknown.

Preparation of the library involved the immunoSEQ multiplex PCR assay. For the multiplex PCR, a mixture combining 60 forward primers for TCR Vbeta segments and 13 reverse primers for TCR Jbeta segments was used. The CDR3 region of rearranged TCR beta genes was amplified from genomic DNA with a multiplex PCR assay. On the Illumina HiSeq System, the amplified TCR beta libraries were sequenced as 87-base-pair reads. In the paper's pipeline: Across the 666 repertoires, a later analysis counted tens of millions of unique TCR beta chains, some 11 million of which were shared by at least two donors. Raw reads were error-corrected and collapsed into unique sequences with a nearest-neighbor algorithm that merged closely related sequences to remove PCR and sequencing errors. CDR3 sequences were aligned to IMGT reference sequences to assign V, D and J gene segments. For a sequence to be retained, at least a six-nucleotide match to both a V gene segment and a J gene segment was required. A rearrangement was called productive if the CDR3 had no stop codons and remained in frame with V and J, and every other rearrangement was called non-productive. CDR3 was defined by IMGT convention, running from the second conserved V-encoded cysteine to the conserved J-encoded phenylalanine. In an earlier analysis of more than 550 of the donors, sequences lacking an unambiguous match to a single V gene segment were excluded. In an earlier analysis of some 590 of the donors, V segments were called functional above 56.7% productive rearrangements and were called segregating when the between-donor standard deviation exceeded 5%. A statistical classification framework was built for diagnosing cytomegalovirus status from the catalog of TCR beta chain sequences. In a later analysis, V and J genes were assigned by comparing TCR nucleotide sequences against IMGT/GENE-DB human TR gene sequences. Using the TCRdist pipeline, a later analysis assigned CDR3 sequences along with most-parsimonious VDJ recombination scenarios. In a later analysis, every TCR beta chain was defined by the combination of its CDR3 amino acid sequence and its V-gene family, and reads without a unique V-gene family were dropped. As a way to deal with suspected cross-contamination and a sequencing artifact, a later analysis dropped 500 to 700 nucleotide sequences that were highly shared and had low generation probability. In a later analysis, a clonal expansion index was calculated for each public chain from normalized within-repertoire ranks of inferred template counts. A later analysis computed generation probabilities with a VDJ recombination model fitted to out-of-frame rearrangements, and checked the results against IGoR. A later analysis scored TCR-TCR, TCR-HLA and TCR-CMV co-occurrence with hypergeometric tests, applying a repertoire-size bias correction to TCR pairs. In a later analysis, false discovery rates were estimated by permuting HLA or CMV assignments 20 times. In a later analysis, co-occurring TCRs were grouped with DBSCAN, and TCRdist sequence similarity was added when clustering was performed within HLA-allele-positive subsets. Repertoires with fewer than 30,000 or more than 120,000 public chains were left out of co-occurrence clustering, as were five repertoires with anomalous nucleotide sharing. TCRdb took over this immuneACCESS table, retaining in-frame rearrangements with V and J assigned. Such tables are incomplete; in checked studies, under half of the missing clones stem from an unresolved V gene, and the remainder is unexplained. That table supplies the V and J calls and clone size; D and trimming were determined from the DNA. The data table for this sample lists tens of thousands of clones. The ten most abundant clones make up less than 2% of the sample.

Inclusive of the bounding cysteine and phenylalanine, the CDR3 is 13 residues long. The retained sequence is limited to the CDR3, 39 bases, with the frame set at the first base. Trimmed from V: 6 bases; trimmed from J: 2 bases; junction bases lacking a gene match: 5. Reading the germline V gene gives CDR1 SGHRS and CDR2 YFSETQ. The cohort was made up of under 800 healthy bone marrow donors. At the time of sampling, every cohort member was nominally healthy, though immune exposures that went unrecorded were likely present. The donor tested CMV seronegative, placing the donor among the 350 to 400 seronegative members of the cohort. Each donor provided a peripheral blood sample, and peripheral blood mononuclear cells were used for TCR beta sequencing. Genomic DNA was extracted from the blood cell samples with the Qiagen DNeasy Blood Extraction Kit.

The chain uses TRBV5-1 and TRBJ2-7, with 7 middle bases fitting TRBD2. The sample consisted of PBMCs. The clonotype comes from a woman aged 25 to 39 in good health and CMV-seronegative. The CDR3 protein sequence reads: CASKYGGAYEQYF. The base sequence is TGCGCCAGCAAATATGGGGGGGCCTACGAGCAGTACTTC.